This TCR beta chain is drawn from a study of T cell responses to AZD1222 COVID-19 vaccine. Overall study context: Samples with a second dose at about 4 or about 12 weeks were pooled together.

This CDR3 spans 13 amino acids. Per germline, CDR1 SGHDT and CDR2 YYEEEE. Trimming pared 0 bases from V and 6 bases from J, leaving 9 bases between. In the case of this clone: The target antigen is unknown.

Assay: immunoSEQ multiplex PCR; the TCRdb copy retains only in-frame clones and omits some. Of approximately 68,000 clones in the sample, 70% to 90% were seen once. Points from the study as a whole: Following two doses of AZD1222, Spike-specific TCR breadth and depth rose.

Sequencing used peripheral blood, obtained on day 0 of AZD1222 vaccination. The TCR sequence derives from an adult in good health. The V call is TRBV5-6, the J call TRBJ1-1; D not resolved. The CDR3 DNA reads as TGTGCCAGCAGCTTGGACTGGATCCCTGAAGCTTTCTTT. It specifies CASSLDWIPEAFF.